This entry lists 18 T cell receptor beta chains sequenced from one sample in a study of CD8+ T cells in alopecia areata. cDNA serving as the sequencing template came from extracted, reverse transcribed RNA. Produced via immunoSEQ multiplex PCR; TCRdb's table is partial and in-frame only. Here the sample spans a few hundred thousand clones, under 75% being singletons. Described treatment: oral pan-JAK inhibitor, 5-10 mg twice daily. Specimen: CD4+ T cells sorted from blood, collected at week 4, from a patient treated with tofacitinib. The origin of the receptors is a human donor with alopecia areata.

This clone was recorded a few times. The chain has TRBV10-3 and TRBJ1-4; D is perhaps TRBD1 (5 bases). CDR1 ENHRY and CDR2 SYGVKD come from the germline V gene. V shed 6 bases and J shed 13 bases, with 15 bases lying between them. The CDR3 is made up of 12 amino acids. The CDR3 DNA reads TGTGCCATCAGCGCAACGGACGGGGGACTGTTTTTT. It translates to CAISATDGGLFF.

The J gene is TRBJ1-1, the V gene TRBV4-3, with TRBD1 matching over 7 bases. Per the germline V gene, CDR1 is LGHNA and CDR2 is YSLEER. V was pared by 0 bases and J by 9 bases, with 7 bases of the junction left unmatched. The CDR3 consists of 14 residues. The CDR3 coding sequence is TGCGCCAGCAGCCAAGATTTGGGGACAGAGAAAGCTTTCTTT. It specifies CASSQDLGTEKAFF.

The J gene is TRBJ1-2, the V gene TRBV5-6; D is possibly TRBD1 (6 bases). This CDR3 has 15 residues. Germline assignment: CDR1 SGHDT and CDR2 YYEEEE. V gave up 3 bases and J gave up 5 bases, with 17 bases separating them. The CDR3 region has the DNA TGTGCCAGCAGCTCCGCCCCGACAGGAGGGTATGGCTACACCTTC. This sequence encodes CASSSAPTGGYGYTF. Drawing the rest from reference TRBV5-6 and TRBJ1-2, the complete variable domain is DAGVTQSPTHLIKTRGQQVTLRCSPKSGHDTVSWYQQALGQGPQFIFQYYEEEERQRGNFPDRFSGHQFPNYSSELNVNALLLGDSALYLCASSSAPTGGYGYTFGSGTRLTVV.

The J gene is TRBJ2-7, the V gene TRBV20-1, with D perhaps matching TRBD2 (5 bases). The CDR3 length is 11 residues. Germline CDR1 DFQATT, CDR2 SNEGSKA (reference sequence). V was trimmed by 6 bases and J by 2 bases, leaving 8 bases between them. CDR3: CSAGDPYEQYF. The DNA of the CDR3 is TGCAGTGCCGGGGATCCCTACGAGCAGTACTTC.

The chain couples TRBV10-1 to TRBJ1-5; D is possibly TRBD1 (5 bases). V lost 3 bases and J 5 bases, leaving 5 bases between the germline ends. This CDR3 spans 12 amino acids. The V gene's germline CDR1 is WNHNN and CDR2 SYGVQD (reference sequence). The CDR3 loop reads CASSDRDQPQHF. The CDR3 DNA follows: TGCGCCAGCAGTGACAGGGATCAGCCCCAGCATTTT.

V gene TRBV14 combines with J gene TRBJ1-1; D is ambiguous. The germline CDR1 and CDR2 sequences are SGHDN and FVKESK. V lost 1 base and J lost 8, with 11 bases in between. The CDR3 consists of 13 residues. The CDR3 DNA follows: TGTGCCAGCAGCCAAGCCCGCAGAGGGGAAGCTTTCTTT. Its protein is CASSQARRGEAFF.

This CDR3 is CASSLQGNQPQHF. For the CDR3, the DNA is TGTGCCAGCAGCTTACAGGGCAATCAGCCCCAGCATTTT. J is TRBJ1-5 and V is TRBV7-3; D unresolved. The germline V gene has CDR1 SGHTA and CDR2 FQGTGA. The CDR3 loop spans 13 amino acids. Trimming took 2 bases from V and 2 from J, leaving 4 bases between them.

V gene TRBV7-9 combines with J gene TRBJ1-6; D gene unclear. Germline values: CDR1 SEHNR, CDR2 FQNEAQ (reference sequence). Trimming stripped 6 bases from V and 7 bases from J, with 13 bases between. The CDR3 covers 14 residues. The CDR3 spells CASSTLYGNSPLHF. The CDR3 DNA reads TGTGCCAGCAGTACACTCTACGGGAATTCACCCCTCCACTTT.

The chain combines TRBV9 with TRBJ1-1; possible D gene TRBD1, 5 bases. There are 13 residues in the CDR3. Germline assignment: CDR1 SGDLS and CDR2 YYNGEE. The V end was cut by 4 bases, the J end by 4 bases, with 11 bases between. The CDR3 DNA reads as TGTGCCAGCAGCATCAGGGAGGGCACTGAAGCTTTCTTT. Translating it yields CASSIREGTEAFF.

V and J are TRBV7-2 and TRBJ2-5; TRBD1 aligns across 8 bases. The CDR3 extends over 14 amino acids. V dropped 5 bases and J dropped 3; count of bases not matched to a gene: 5. Germline V gene data show CDR1 as SGHTA and CDR2 as FQGNSA. This CDR3 reads CASSTTDREETQYF. In DNA form, the CDR3 reads TGTGCCAGCAGCACCACGGACAGGGAAGAGACCCAGTACTTC. The full variable domain, rest sourced from reference TRBV7-2 and TRBJ2-5, is GAGVSQSPSNKVTEKGKDVELRCDPISGHTALYWYRQSLGQGLEFLIYFQGNSAPDKSGLPSDRFSAERTGGSVSTLTIQRTQQEDSAVYLCASSTTDREETQYFGPGTRLLVL.

This sequence joins TRBV30 and TRBJ1-1; no clear D gene. Trimming took 2 bases from V and 1 from J, leaving 17 bases between them. Germline V gene lookup returns CDR1 GTSNPN and CDR2 SVGIG (reference sequence). This CDR3 region has 16 residues. CDR3 sequence reads: CAWSSGPTRKNTEAFF. The CDR3 DNA reads as TGTGCCTGGAGTAGCGGACCTACCAGGAAGAACACTGAAGCTTTCTTT.

This chain joins TRBV7-2 and TRBJ2-3; maybe TRBD1 (6 bases). This CDR3 has 14 residues. The germline V gene has CDR1 SGHTA and CDR2 FQGNSA. V dropped 6 bases and J dropped 1 base, with 11 bases sitting between them. The CDR3 DNA follows: TGTGCCAGCAGGAATGGACAGCGCACAGATACGCAGTATTTT. As protein: CASRNGQRTDTQYF.

This clone has just a few counts. V gene TRBV14 combines with J gene TRBJ1-1; maybe TRBD1 (5 bases). Trimming left V 2 bases short and J 6 bases short, with 10 bases between. This CDR3 comprises 13 residues. CDR1 is SGHDN, CDR2 FVKESK, per germline. DNA of the CDR3: TGTGCCAGCAGCCAATTCGGAGGGGCTGAAGCTTTCTTT. Protein product: CASSQFGGAEAFF.

This clone was counted between two and nine times. The rearrangement uses TRBV15 and TRBJ2-5, with D unclear. This CDR3 has 16 residues. In germline, CDR1 is LNHNV, CDR2 YYDKDF (reference sequence). V lost 0 bases, J lost 5 bases, and 16 bases lay in between. CDR3 protein: CATSRDLAGPGETQYF. CDR3 in DNA: TGTGCCACCAGCAGAGATCTCGCCGGGCCCGGGGAGACCCAGTACTTC.

The CDR3 DNA is TGTGCCAGCGGGCCGACGGTTAACACTGAAGCTTTCTTT. This encodes CASGPTVNTEAFF. This sequence joins TRBV6-5 and TRBJ1-1; D remains unclear. Germline assignment: CDR1 MNHEY and CDR2 SVGAGI. V was pared by 8 bases and J by 2 bases, with 12 bases between. The CDR3 sequence is 13 residues long.

The chain combines TRBV7-2 with TRBJ1-4; tentative D call: TRBD1 (5 bases). This CDR3 region has 14 residues. Trimming removed 1 base at V and 12 bases at J, with 15 bases between. Germline CDR1 and CDR2: SGHTA and FQGNSA. The CDR3 region has the DNA TGTGCCAGCAGCTTAGGGGGGACTCGGAGAGAACTGTTTTTT. It encodes CASSLGGTRRELFF.

The chain uses TRBV4-3 and TRBJ2-5, with 12 bases lining up with TRBD2. Germline V CDR1 and CDR2: LGHNA, YSLEER. The CDR3 spans 18 residues. The junction had 5 bases not matched to a gene; V was cut back by 0 bases and J by 0 bases. The chain's CDR3 is CASSQETSGGPYQETQYF. CDR3 nucleotides: TGCGCCAGCAGCCAAGAGACTAGCGGGGGCCCGTACCAAGAGACCCAGTACTTC.

The genes are TRBV5-1 and TRBJ2-2; 7 positions agree with TRBD1. The CDR3 sequence is 15 residues long. V trimming: 4 bases; J trimming: 6 bases; junction bases outside the gene matches: 9. Germline-derived CDR1 and CDR2 are SGHRS and YFSETQ. CDR3 in amino acids: CASSRDRDRSGELFF. In nucleotides, the CDR3 is TGCGCCAGCAGCCGCGACAGGGATAGGTCCGGGGAGCTGTTTTTT.